This T cell receptor (beta chain) emerged from a study of tumor-infiltrating lymphocytes in primary liver carcinoma. As for the study in general: Those enrolled were patients of both sexes, who were aged 30 to 69 years.

Findings of the study overall: When set against blood, tumors had a significantly higher top-250-clone fraction (p = 0.039).

It was unsorted whole blood that yielded blood RNA, and germline DNA was also extracted. Researchers generated TCR beta cDNA from about 500 ng of total RNA, relying on a constant-region primer. Three rounds of nested multiplex PCR with slightly modified ARM-PCR produced TCR beta libraries. TCRdb reprocessed the multiplex PCR reads via MiXCR and lists one record per CDR3 protein. The sample shows 250,000 to 350,000 distinct CDR3 sequences, 45% to 70% of them seen only once. Points on this clonotype: Antigen unknown. Germline is not matched at one junction end, which may reflect a read error.

Source material: peripheral blood. The sequence was obtained from a woman aged 25 to 39 with primary liver carcinoma and hepatitis B virus infection.

The CDR3 is CASGLAQFSNQPQHF. DNA for the CDR3: TGTGCCAGCGGCTTAGCCCAGTTTAGCAATCAGCCCCAGCATTTT. J is TRBJ1-5 and V is TRBV7-2; unclear D gene. The CDR3 has 15 amino acids. Germline assignment: CDR1 SGHTA and CDR2 FQGNSA. Filled out from reference TRBV7-2 and TRBJ1-5, the complete variable domain reads GAGVSQSPSNKVTEKGKDVELRCDPISGHTALYWYRQSLGQGLEFLIYFQGNSAPDKSGLPSDRFSAERTGGSVSTLTIQRTQQEDSAVYLCASGLAQFSNQPQHFGDGTRLSIL.